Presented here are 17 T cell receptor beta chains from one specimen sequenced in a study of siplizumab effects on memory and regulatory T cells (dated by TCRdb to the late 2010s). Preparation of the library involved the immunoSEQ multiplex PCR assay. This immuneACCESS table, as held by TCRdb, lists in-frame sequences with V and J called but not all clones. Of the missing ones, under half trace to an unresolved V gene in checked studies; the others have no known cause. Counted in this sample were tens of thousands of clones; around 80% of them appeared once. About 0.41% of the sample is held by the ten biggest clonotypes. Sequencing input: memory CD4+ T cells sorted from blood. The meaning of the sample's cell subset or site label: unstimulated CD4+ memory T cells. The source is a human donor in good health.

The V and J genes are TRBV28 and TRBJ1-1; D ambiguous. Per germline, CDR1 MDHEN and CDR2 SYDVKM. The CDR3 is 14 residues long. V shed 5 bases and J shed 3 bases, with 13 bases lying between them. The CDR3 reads CASSILSGDTEAFF. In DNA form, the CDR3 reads TGTGCCAGCAGTATACTTAGCGGGGACACTGAAGCTTTCTTT.

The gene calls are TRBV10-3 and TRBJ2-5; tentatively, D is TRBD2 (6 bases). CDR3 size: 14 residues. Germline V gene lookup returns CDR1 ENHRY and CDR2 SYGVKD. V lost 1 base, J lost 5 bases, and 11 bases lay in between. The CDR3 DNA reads TGTGCCATCAGTGAGTTTCCAGGGAGGGAGACCCAGTACTTC. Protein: CAISEFPGRETQYF.

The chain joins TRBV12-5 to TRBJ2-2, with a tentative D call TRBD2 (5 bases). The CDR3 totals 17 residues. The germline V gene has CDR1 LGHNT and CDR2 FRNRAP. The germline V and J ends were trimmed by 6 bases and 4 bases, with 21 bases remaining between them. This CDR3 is CASGPFLSAAGTGELFF. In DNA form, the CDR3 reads TGTGCTAGTGGCCCCTTTTTATCTGCGGCGGGCACCGGGGAGCTGTTTTTT.

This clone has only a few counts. CDR3 sequence: CASSLSSGGTYEQYF. The CDR3, as DNA: TGTGCCAGCAGTTTATCTAGCGGGGGAACCTACGAGCAGTACTTC. This chain uses TRBV28 with TRBJ2-7; 10 bases align to TRBD2. Trimming removed 1 base from V and 2 bases from J; junction bases left unmatched: 2. Per germline, CDR1 MDHEN and CDR2 SYDVKM. This CDR3 has 15 amino acids.

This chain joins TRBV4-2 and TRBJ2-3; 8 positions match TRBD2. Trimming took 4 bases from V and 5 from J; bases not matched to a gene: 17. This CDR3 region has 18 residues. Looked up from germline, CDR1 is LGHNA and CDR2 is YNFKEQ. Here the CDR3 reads CASSREWRAGGTVDTQYF. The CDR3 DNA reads TGTGCCAGCAGCCGAGAATGGAGGGCGGGGGGTACCGTAGATACGCAGTATTTT.

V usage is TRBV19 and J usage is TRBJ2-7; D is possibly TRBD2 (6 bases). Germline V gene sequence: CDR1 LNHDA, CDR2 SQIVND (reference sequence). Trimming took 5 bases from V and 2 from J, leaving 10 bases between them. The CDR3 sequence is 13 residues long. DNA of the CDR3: TGTGCCAGTAGTGGGGACTTGACCTACGAGCAGTACTTC. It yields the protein CASSGDLTYEQYF.

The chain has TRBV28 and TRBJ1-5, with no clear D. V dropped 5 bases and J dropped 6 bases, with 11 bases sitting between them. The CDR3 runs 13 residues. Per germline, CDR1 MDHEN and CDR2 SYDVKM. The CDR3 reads CASSPGRSQPQHF. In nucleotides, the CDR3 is TGTGCCAGCAGTCCTGGACGGTCTCAGCCCCAGCATTTT.

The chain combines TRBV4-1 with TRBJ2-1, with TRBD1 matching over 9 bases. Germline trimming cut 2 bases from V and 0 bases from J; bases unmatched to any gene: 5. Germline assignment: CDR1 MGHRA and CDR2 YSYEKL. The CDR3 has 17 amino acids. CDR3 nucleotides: TGCGCCAGCAGCCAACCCGGGACAGGGACCTCCTACAATGAGCAGTTCTTC. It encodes CASSQPGTGTSYNEQFF.

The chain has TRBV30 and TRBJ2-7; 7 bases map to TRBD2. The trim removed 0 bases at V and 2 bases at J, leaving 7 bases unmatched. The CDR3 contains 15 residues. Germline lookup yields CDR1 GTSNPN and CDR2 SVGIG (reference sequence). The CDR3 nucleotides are TGTGCCTGGAGTGTACGGGGACTACTAGCCTACGAGCAGTACTTC. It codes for CAWSVRGLLAYEQYF.

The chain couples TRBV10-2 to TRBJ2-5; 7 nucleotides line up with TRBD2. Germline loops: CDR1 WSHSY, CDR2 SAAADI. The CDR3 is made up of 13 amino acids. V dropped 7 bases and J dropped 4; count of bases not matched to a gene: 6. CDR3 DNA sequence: TGCGCCAGCACCATGGGAGGGTCAGAGACCCAGTACTTC. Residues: CASTMGGSETQYF.

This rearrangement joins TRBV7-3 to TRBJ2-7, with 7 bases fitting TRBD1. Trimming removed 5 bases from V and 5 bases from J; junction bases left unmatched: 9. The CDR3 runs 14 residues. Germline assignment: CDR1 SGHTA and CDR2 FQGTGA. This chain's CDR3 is CASSLRQGSNEQYF. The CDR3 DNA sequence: TGTGCCAGCAGCCTCAGACAGGGTTCCAACGAGCAGTACTTC.

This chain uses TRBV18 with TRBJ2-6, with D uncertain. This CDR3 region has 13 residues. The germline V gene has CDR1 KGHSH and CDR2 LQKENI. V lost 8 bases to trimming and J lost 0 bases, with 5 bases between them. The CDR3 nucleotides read TGTGCCAGCCCGGCCTCTGGGGCCAACGTCCTGACTTTC. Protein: CASPASGANVLTF.

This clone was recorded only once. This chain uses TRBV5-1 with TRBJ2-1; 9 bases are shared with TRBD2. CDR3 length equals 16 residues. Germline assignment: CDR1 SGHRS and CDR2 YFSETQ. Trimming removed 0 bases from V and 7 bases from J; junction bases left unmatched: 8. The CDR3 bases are TGCGCCAGCAGCTTGGTTGTTAGCGGGGGAGGGAATGAGCAGTTCTTC. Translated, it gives CASSLVVSGGGNEQFF.

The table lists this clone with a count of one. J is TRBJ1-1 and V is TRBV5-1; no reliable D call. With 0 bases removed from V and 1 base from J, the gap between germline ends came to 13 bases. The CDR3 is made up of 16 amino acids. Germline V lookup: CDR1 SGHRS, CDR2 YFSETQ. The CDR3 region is CASSLDRDRRNTEAFF. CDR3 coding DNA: TGCGCCAGCAGCTTGGACAGAGATAGACGGAACACTGAAGCTTTCTTT.

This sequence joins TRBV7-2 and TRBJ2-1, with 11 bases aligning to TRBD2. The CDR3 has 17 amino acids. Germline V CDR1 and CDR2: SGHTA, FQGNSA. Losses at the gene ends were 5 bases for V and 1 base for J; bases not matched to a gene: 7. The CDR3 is CASSARSGGASYNEQFF. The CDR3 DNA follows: TGTGCCAGCAGCGCACGTAGCGGGGGGGCTTCCTACAATGAGCAGTTCTTC.

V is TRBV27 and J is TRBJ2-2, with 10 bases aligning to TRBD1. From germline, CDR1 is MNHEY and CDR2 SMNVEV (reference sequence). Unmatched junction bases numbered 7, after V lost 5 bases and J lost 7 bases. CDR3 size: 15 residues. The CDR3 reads CASSARTGGNGELFF. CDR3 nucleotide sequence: TGTGCCAGCAGTGCCCGGACAGGGGGTAACGGGGAGCTGTTTTTT.

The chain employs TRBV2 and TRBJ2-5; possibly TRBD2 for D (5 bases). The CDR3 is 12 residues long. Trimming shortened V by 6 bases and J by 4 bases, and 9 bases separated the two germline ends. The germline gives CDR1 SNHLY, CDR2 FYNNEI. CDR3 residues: CASSPEGETQYF. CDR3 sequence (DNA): TGTGCCAGCAGCCCCGAGGGAGAGACCCAGTACTTC. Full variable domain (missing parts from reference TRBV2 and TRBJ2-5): EPEVTQTPSHQVTQMGQEVILRCVPISNHLYFYWYRQILGQKVEFLVSFYNNEISEKSEIFDDQFSVERPDGSNFTLKIRSTKLEDSAMYFCASSPEGETQYFGPGTRLLVL.